Presented here are 19 T cell receptor beta chains from one specimen sequenced in a study of blood T cell repertoires in COVID-19. Sequencing used immunoSEQ multiplex PCR; TCRdb keeps in-frame clones, though not all of them. The table includes 250,000 to 300,000 clones, around 81% detected once. The source material was peripheral blood. Every receptor here comes from a woman aged 60-75 years with active or convalescent COVID-19.

J is TRBJ2-5 and V is TRBV5-1; maybe TRBD2 (5 bases). Germline V gene data show CDR1 as SGHRS and CDR2 as YFSETQ. V was cut by 0 bases and J by 6 bases, with 15 bases left in between. This CDR3 has 15 residues. Here the CDR3 reads CASSLDASWDQTQYF. Written as DNA, the CDR3 is TGCGCCAGCAGCTTGGATGCTAGCTGGGATCAGACCCAGTACTTC.

The chain couples TRBV28 to TRBJ1-2, with D uncertain. The CDR3 extends over 11 amino acids. Trimming stripped 3 bases from V and 7 bases from J, with 6 bases between. Looked up from germline, CDR1 is MDHEN and CDR2 is SYDVKM. In DNA form, the CDR3 reads TGTGCCAGCAGTTTTGCGGGTGGCTACACCTTC. Encoded protein: CASSFAGGYTF.

The chain uses TRBV6-6 and TRBJ2-7, with TRBD1 matching over 10 bases. This CDR3 comprises 14 residues. J lost 1 base, V lost 6 bases, and 3 bases had no gene match. Germline V gene data show CDR1 as MNHNY and CDR2 as SVGAGI (reference sequence). DNA for the CDR3: TGTGCCAGCAGCCCGGGACAGGGGTCCTACGAGCAGTACTTC. Protein product: CASSPGQGSYEQYF.

This clone was counted once. The chain has TRBV12-3 or TRBV12-4 and TRBJ1-4, with a weak D call TRBD1 (5 bases). The CDR3 has 13 amino acids. Trimming stripped 3 bases from V and 7 bases from J, with 9 bases between. The chain's CDR3 is CASSFQGGEKLFF. The CDR3 nucleotides read TGTGCCAGCAGTTTCCAGGGTGGTGAAAAACTGTTTTTT.

The CDR3 here is CASQGGNEQYF. CDR3 nucleotide sequence: TGTGCCAGTCAGGGAGGAAACGAGCAGTACTTC. The chain has TRBV5-4 and TRBJ2-7; weak D call: TRBD2 (6 bases). Per the germline V gene, CDR1 is SGHNT and CDR2 is YYREEE (reference sequence). The V end lost 8 bases, the J end lost 5 bases, and 11 bases lay between the germline ends. This CDR3 is built from 11 residues.

The chain employs TRBV7-9 and TRBJ1-2; 8 bases are shared with TRBD1. After removal of 2 bases from V and 10 bases from J, the junction contained 6 bases not matched to a gene. CDR1 is SEHNR and CDR2 is FQNEAQ in the germline V gene (reference sequence). The CDR3 length is 13 residues. This CDR3 is CASSLSGQAVYTF. CDR3 DNA: TGTGCCAGCAGCTTATCGGGACAGGCTGTCTACACCTTC. Supplemented by reference TRBV7-9 and TRBJ1-2, the full variable domain reads DTGVSQNPRHKITKRGQNVTFRCDPISEHNRLYWYRQTLGQGPEFLTYFQNEAQLEKSRLLSDRFSAERPKGSFSTLEIQRTEQGDSAMYLCASSLSGQAVYTFGSGTRLTVV.

V gene TRBV9 combines with J gene TRBJ1-2; 8 nucleotides align to TRBD1. V shed 4 bases and J 3 bases; nucleotides not matched to a gene: 11. The germline CDR1 and CDR2 sequences are SGDLS and YYNGEE. This CDR3 is built from 16 residues. The CDR3 DNA follows: TGTGCCAGCAGCACCGGACAGGGCCAAGGGGACTATGGCTACACCTTC. Translated: CASSTGQGQGDYGYTF.

The chain is built from TRBV6-5 and TRBJ1-1; TRBD1 aligns across 8 bases. J lost 7 bases, V lost 5 bases, and 6 bases had no gene match. Germline CDR1 and CDR2: MNHEY and SVGAGI. This CDR3 is 13 amino acids long. This CDR3 reads CASSKQGDGEAFF. In nucleotides, the CDR3 is TGTGCCAGCAGTAAACAGGGGGATGGTGAAGCTTTCTTT.

Only a few counts were recorded for this clone. J is TRBJ2-1 and V is TRBV5-6; D might be TRBD2 (6 bases). Trimming took 1 base from V and 10 from J, leaving 9 bases between them. The CDR3 length is 12 residues. Looked up from germline, CDR1 is SGHDT and CDR2 is YYEEEE. The CDR3 spells CASSLLTSEQFF. CDR3 DNA sequence: TGTGCCAGCAGCTTGCTTACTAGCGAGCAGTTCTTC.

This chain links TRBV6-5 with TRBJ1-2; D is unclear. CDR3 length: 15 residues. Germline values: CDR1 MNHEY, CDR2 SVGAGI. Trimming pared 7 bases from V and 2 bases from J, leaving 17 bases between. CDR3 loop: CASNPIRRANYGYTF. CDR3 in DNA: TGTGCCAGCAACCCAATCCGGCGGGCAAACTATGGCTACACCTTC.

This clone was observed a single time. This rearrangement joins TRBV19 to TRBJ1-6, with a tentative D call TRBD1 (6 bases). This CDR3 has 15 amino acids. CDR1 and CDR2 (germline): LNHDA, SQIVND (reference sequence). V lost 10 bases to trimming and J lost 7 bases, with 20 bases between them. The CDR3 DNA reads TGTGCCACCCAATTTGGGGGCCTTGGGAATTCACCCCTCCACTTT. Translated, it gives CATQFGGLGNSPLHF.

The gene calls are TRBV3-1 (or the pseudogene TRBV3-2) and TRBJ1-1; 10 positions match TRBD1. The J segment lost 10 bases and the V segment lost 4 bases, leaving 6 bases of the junction unmatched. Germline CDR1 reads LGHDT; CDR2 reads YNNKEL (reference sequence). The CDR3 contains 13 residues. The CDR3 loop reads CASSRDRGRAAFF. CDR3 nucleotide sequence: TGTGCCAGCAGCCGGGACAGGGGAAGAGCAGCTTTCTTT.

The chain joins TRBV9 to TRBJ2-7; possible D gene TRBD1, 6 bases. The CDR3 is 15 residues long. CDR1 and CDR2 (germline): SGDLS, YYNGEE. Trimming stripped 0 bases from V and 3 bases from J, with 13 bases between. In DNA form, the CDR3 reads TGTGCCAGCAGCGTAGCTACAGGGAAGGGCTACGAGCAGTACTTC. This codes for CASSVATGKGYEQYF.

The chain uses TRBV10-3 and TRBJ1-1; TRBD1 matches at 8 bases. V lost 10 bases and J lost 0; bases outside the gene matches: 7. Germline V gene data show CDR1 as ENHRY and CDR2 as SYGVKD. The CDR3 sequence is 14 residues long. CDR3 residues: CATGQATMNTEAFF. Here the CDR3 DNA reads TGTGCCACGGGACAGGCGACAATGAACACTGAAGCTTTCTTT.

The rearrangement links TRBV5-1 to TRBJ1-2, with TRBD1 identical over 8 bases. Trimming took 4 bases from V and 8 from J; bases not matched to a gene: 13. Germline loops: CDR1 SGHRS, CDR2 YFSETQ. The CDR3 extends over 15 amino acids. The CDR3 DNA reads TGCGCCAGCAGCGAGACCGGGCAGGGGGCGCCCGGCTACACCTTC. This translates into CASSETGQGAPGYTF.

V usage is TRBV7-3 and J usage is TRBJ2-1; D not certain. V gave up 3 bases and J gave up 5 bases, with 8 bases separating them. This CDR3 region has 13 residues. CDR1 SGHTA and CDR2 FQGTGA come from the germline V gene. CDR3 in DNA: TGTGCCAGCAGCTTTATGCGGAACAATGAGCAGTTCTTC. Its protein product is CASSFMRNNEQFF.

The genes are TRBV20-1 and TRBJ1-2; 12 positions match TRBD1. V lost 3 bases, J lost 1 base, and 6 bases stayed unmatched. The V gene's germline CDR1 is DFQATT and CDR2 SNEGSKA (reference sequence). The CDR3 totals 16 residues. CDR3 protein: CSASTGQGADNYGYTF. CDR3 coding DNA: TGCAGTGCTAGTACGGGACAGGGGGCGGATAACTATGGCTACACCTTC.

This clone turned up a few times. V and J are TRBV14 and TRBJ1-4; D gene ambiguous. The CDR3 contains 17 residues. The V end was cut by 3 bases, the J end by 0 bases, with 14 bases between. The V gene's germline CDR1 is SGHDN and CDR2 FVKESK. CDR3 DNA: TGTGCCAGCAGCCAGGGAGGAAGTTCTGCAACTAATGAAAAACTGTTTTTT. As protein: CASSQGGSSATNEKLFF.

The V call is TRBV19, the J call TRBJ1-4, with D unresolved. Germline assignment: CDR1 LNHDA and CDR2 SQIVND (reference sequence). The CDR3 is made up of 15 amino acids. With 5 bases removed from V and 7 bases from J, the gap between germline ends came to 17 bases. DNA of the CDR3: TGTGCCAGTAGTGCTCGACGGGCGGCGGGTGAAAAACTGTTTTTT. This gives the protein CASSARRAAGEKLFF.